A single sample gave rise to the 6 T cell receptor beta chains below, sequenced in a study of CD8 T cells in Susac syndrome. When the RNA was reverse transcribed, random hexamers were used with an input of 0.5 to 1 ug. MiXCR, run by TCRdb on the immunoSEQ multiplex PCR reads, gives a single entry per CDR3 protein. Of roughly 80,000 distinct CDR3 sequences listed, 94% are singletons. Sequenced input: CD8+ T cells from PBMCs. The receptors were sampled from a human donor with Susac syndrome.

The rearrangement joins TRBV3-1 to TRBJ2-3, with D hard to call. The V gene lost 0 bases and the J gene lost 3 bases, with 7 bases spanning the gap. Germline-derived CDR1 and CDR2 are LGHDT and YNNKEL (reference sequence). The CDR3 extends over 14 amino acids. DNA of the CDR3: TGTGCCAGCAGCCAAGACGTCACTACAGATACGCAGTATTTT. As protein: CASSQDVTTDTQYF.

The chain recombines TRBV9 with TRBJ1-2; TRBD1 matches 10 bases. The CDR3 length is 14 residues. The ends lost 3 bases at V and 2 bases at J; junction bases unmatched: 1. The germline V gene encodes CDR1 SGDLS and CDR2 YYNGEE. DNA of the CDR3: TGTGCCAGCAGCGGGGGACAGGGGAACTATGGCTACACCTTC. It translates to CASSGGQGNYGYTF.

The chain combines TRBV12-3 or TRBV12-4 with TRBJ2-1; 8 bases align to TRBD2. V lost 4 bases and J lost 9; bases outside the gene matches: 5. The length of the CDR3 is 13 residues. DNA of the CDR3: TGTGCCAGCAGTTCGGGGGGGTTACGTGAGCAGTTCTTC. Residues: CASSSGGLREQFF.

The chain links TRBV7-3 to TRBJ2-3; no clear D. The germline V gene has CDR1 SGHTA and CDR2 FQGTGA. The CDR3 has 15 residues. The ends were cut back, 5 bases at V and 0 bases at J, with 12 bases in the middle. CDR3 sequence reads: CASSIQDTSTDTQYF. The CDR3 DNA is TGTGCCAGCAGCATCCAGGATACTAGCACAGATACGCAGTATTTT.

The J gene is TRBJ2-3, the V gene TRBV28; TRBD1 matches 8 bases. Germline trimming cut 3 bases from V and 2 bases from J; bases unmatched to any gene: 1. The CDR3 length is 14 residues. CDR1 MDHEN and CDR2 SYDVKM come from the germline V gene. Here the CDR3 DNA reads TGTGCCAGCAGTTTGGGACAGGACACAGATACGCAGTATTTT. Translating it yields CASSLGQDTDTQYF.

V and J are TRBV5-6 and TRBJ2-5; a weak D match, TRBD2 (6 bases). This CDR3 spans 13 amino acids. Trimming shortened V by 2 bases and J by 5 bases, and 10 bases separated the two germline ends. The V gene's germline CDR1 is SGHDT and CDR2 YYEEEE. The DNA of the CDR3 is TGTGCCAGCAGCTTAGGAGGGGATGAGACCCAGTACTTC. Residues: CASSLGGDETQYF.